The entry below gives a single TCR beta chain sequence along with its context. The antigen remains unidentified. The protocol was immunoSEQ multiplex PCR, while the TCRdb copy is restricted to in-frame clones and leaves out a portion. This table has 49,000 or so clones, 70% to 90% appearing once. The CDR3 runs to 14 residues. J was trimmed by 7 bases and V by 1 base; bases with no gene match: 2. Germline CDR1 reads GTSNPN; CDR2 reads SVGIG (reference sequence). The entry originates in a study of OX40 agonist ivuxolimab in advanced cancers. General observations from the study: At 0.1 to 3.0 mg/kg and by week 6, clonal expansion occurred in CD4+ and CD8+ blood T cells. Fewer expanded clones were found on average in CD4+ than in CD8+ T cells. The authors also found low normalized T-cell clonal expansion in some nonresponders.

The sample was CD4+ or CD8+ T cells sorted from blood, taken in a trial of the OX40 agonist ivuxolimab. The TCR sequence derives from an adult with an advanced solid tumor such as melanoma, head and neck, liver or kidney cancer. The gene calls are TRBV30 and TRBJ1-6; TRBD1 agrees at 9 bases. The CDR3 is CAWSEGQGNSPLHF. The DNA of the CDR3 is TGTGCCTGGAGTGAGGGACAGGGAAATTCACCCCTCCACTTT.